The 4 T cell receptor beta chains given below trace back to one sample, sequenced in a study of blood T cells in healthy people across ages. Combining a sample-barcoded 5' primer with a J-beta primer mix, a second PCR ran for 7 to 11 cycles. TCRdb recomputed calls from the 5' RACE reads with MiXCR, one row per CDR3 protein. The table has about 1.4 million distinct CDR3 sequences, around 59% seen once. The sample consisted of blood. These receptors originate from a man younger than 30 in good health.

The V call is TRBV7-9, the J call TRBJ2-1, with TRBD2 matching 9 bases. This CDR3 contains 16 residues. Looked up from germline, CDR1 is SEHNR and CDR2 is FQNEAQ (reference sequence). The J segment lost 2 bases and the V segment lost 5 bases, leaving 7 bases of the junction unmatched. CDR3 in DNA: TGTGCCAGCAGCCCCCCAGCGGGGGGAACCTACAATGAGCAGTTCTTC. Protein product: CASSPPAGGTYNEQFF.

This clonotype turned up a few times. V and J are TRBV6-2 or TRBV6-3 and TRBJ2-4, with D hard to call. The V gene lost 7 bases and the J gene lost 1 base, with 8 bases spanning the gap. Germline V gene data show CDR1 as MNHEY and CDR2 as SVGEGT. The CDR3 has 13 amino acids. CDR3 region: CASKDPAKNIQYF. The CDR3 nucleotides are TGTGCCAGCAAGGATCCTGCCAAAAACATTCAGTACTTC.

This chain uses TRBV30 with TRBJ2-7; D may be TRBD2 (6 bases). The V gene's germline CDR1 is GTSNPN and CDR2 SVGIG (reference sequence). The CDR3 length is 10 residues. V lost 5 bases and J lost 4, with 6 bases in between. In nucleotides, the CDR3 is TGTGCCTGGGGGACTTACGAGCAGTACTTC. Its translation is CAWGTYEQYF. Filled out from reference TRBV30 and TRBJ2-7, the complete variable domain reads SQTIHQWPATLVQPVGSPLSLECTVEGTSNPNLYWYRQAAGRGLQLLFYSVGIGQISSEVPQNLSASRPQDRQFILSSKKLLLSDSGFYLCAWGTYEQYFGPGTRLTVT.

The CDR3 DNA is TGCAGCGCCCATGCCCCTAACAGGGGAGAGACCCAGTACTTC. This translates into CSAHAPNRGETQYF. The V and J genes are TRBV29-1 and TRBJ2-5; 7 bases fit TRBD1. The germline CDR1 and CDR2 sequences are SQVTM and ANQGSEA. The CDR3 is 14 residues long. Trimming took 7 bases from V and 4 from J; bases not matched to a gene: 12. The complete variable domain, with remaining parts taken from reference TRBV29-1 and TRBJ2-5, reads SAVISQKPSRDICQRGTSLTIQCQVDSQVTMMFWYRQQPGQSLTLIATANQGSEATYESGFVIDKFPISRPNLTFSTLTVSNMSPEDSSIYLCSAHAPNRGETQYFGPGTRLLVL.